This T cell receptor beta chain is from a study of CXCR3-negative and CXCR3-positive naive CD8 T cells. General study findings and limits: Memory CD8+ cells had much lower diversity, and both naive subsets had comparably high diversity. Cryopreservation partially decreased CXCR3 expression, and most assays used fresh PBMCs. Naive cells that were CXCR3-negative or CXCR3-positive used TRBV-TRBJ genes alike, while memory cells diverged. TRB CDR3s were more hydrophobic in CXCR3-positive than in CXCR3-negative naive cells.

Each TRB cDNA library was prepared by 5' RACE (with UMI labels). Following a re-call of the 5' RACE reads, TCRdb has one entry per CDR3 protein and lacks DNA. The sample table sets out tens of thousands of distinct CDR3 sequences. CD45RO-CCR7+CD27+CD95- characterized naive CD8+ T cells. Germline CDR1 and CDR2: MNHEY and SVGEGT. This CDR3 contains 16 residues. In the case of this clonotype: Antigen unknown.

Specimen: naive CXCR3+ CD8+ T cells from blood. Subset noted: CD45RO-CCR7+CD27+CD95- naive CD8+ T cells expressing CXCR3 (TNR3+). The V call is TRBV6-2 or TRBV6-3, the J call TRBJ2-7; TCRdb's D gene call, TRBD1, goes unchecked for lack of DNA. The TCR comes from a human donor in good health. Some clones in this sample may be carry-over from other donors' samples. The CDR3 is CASSYPLGGGSYEQYF.